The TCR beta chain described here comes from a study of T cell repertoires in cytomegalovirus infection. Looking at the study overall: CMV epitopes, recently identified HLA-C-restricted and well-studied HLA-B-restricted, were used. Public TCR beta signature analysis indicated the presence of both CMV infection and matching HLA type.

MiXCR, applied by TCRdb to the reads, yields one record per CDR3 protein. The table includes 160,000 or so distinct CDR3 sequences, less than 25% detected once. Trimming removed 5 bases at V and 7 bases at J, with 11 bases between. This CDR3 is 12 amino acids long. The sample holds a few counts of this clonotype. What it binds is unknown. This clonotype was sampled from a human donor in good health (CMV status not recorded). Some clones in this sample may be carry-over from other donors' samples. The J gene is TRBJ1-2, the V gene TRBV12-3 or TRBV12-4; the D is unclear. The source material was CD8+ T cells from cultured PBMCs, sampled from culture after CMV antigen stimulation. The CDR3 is CASSQVRGGYTF. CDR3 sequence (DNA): TGTGCCAGCAGTCAAGTTCGAGGTGGCTACACCTTC.